One TCR beta chain is described in this entry. The antigen is not known. V was cut by 3 bases and J by 7 bases, with 13 bases left in between. Germline lookup yields CDR1 GTSNPN and CDR2 SVGIG (reference sequence). The CDR3 is 13 residues long. Profiling relied on immunoSEQ multiplex PCR, and the TCRdb table lists in-frame clones only, not all of them. The table lists about 86,000 clones, 85% of them singletons. The sample comes from a study of a mutant IDH1 vaccine in newly diagnosed glioma. For the study at large: Patients, over weeks 1, 3, 5, 7, 11, 15, 19 and 23, received a total of eight vaccinations. Vaccine administration was initiated 4-6 weeks following radiotherapy alone, or with temozolomide cycles. Prior therapy was radiotherapy, temozolomide, or both; most received both. Whole-study results and caveats: Apparently, pseudoprogression bore no relation to changes among the top peripheral T cell clonotypes.

The time point: week 23, last vaccination. With topical imiquimod, each dose of the vaccine consisted of 300 ug of mutant IDH1 20-mer peptide. The receptor's source is a man in his thirties or forties with glioma. Some clones in this sample may be carry-over from other donors' samples. This rearrangement joins TRBV30 to TRBJ1-5; tentative D call: TRBD1 (6 bases). The source was PBMCs, collected from a glioma patient whose treatment included an IDH1 peptide vaccine. The CDR3 loop is CAWSPSGGQPQHF. The CDR3 region has the DNA TGTGCCTGGAGCCCCTCCGGGGGCCAGCCCCAGCATTTT. Drawing the rest from reference TRBV30 and TRBJ1-5, the complete variable domain is SQTIHQWPATLVQPVGSPLSLECTVEGTSNPNLYWYRQAAGRGLQLLFYSVGIGQISSEVPQNLSASRPQDRQFILSSKKLLLSDSGFYLCAWSPSGGQPQHFGDGTRLSIL.